These 18 T cell receptor beta chains were all obtained from the same sample, sequenced in a study of OX40 agonist ivuxolimab in advanced cancers. The assay was immunoSEQ multiplex PCR, and TCRdb's table has in-frame clones only and misses some. The sample carries over 50,000 clones, approximately 81% recorded once. The sample in question was CD4+ or CD8+ T cells sorted from blood, obtained in a trial of the OX40 agonist ivuxolimab. Receptors were obtained from an adult with an advanced solid tumor such as melanoma, head and neck, liver or kidney cancer.

The chain links TRBV7-2 to TRBJ1-1; D is unresolved. This CDR3 contains 13 residues. Looked up from germline, CDR1 is SGHTA and CDR2 is FQGNSA. V lost 3 bases to trimming and J lost 2 bases, with 7 bases between them. CDR3 in amino acids: CASSFNSNTEAFF. The CDR3 nucleotides are TGTGCCAGCAGCTTTAACAGTAACACTGAAGCTTTCTTT.

The rearrangement joins TRBV7-9 to TRBJ2-7, with 7 bases aligning to TRBD1. The CDR3 loop spans 15 amino acids. Germline V gene data show CDR1 as SEHNR and CDR2 as FQNEAQ (reference sequence). J gave up 3 bases and V 5 bases, and 10 bases lay outside the gene matches. CDR3 region: CASSPRDSMGYEQYF. In DNA form, the CDR3 reads TGTGCCAGCAGCCCCCGGGACAGCATGGGCTACGAGCAGTACTTC.

The sample holds a few counts of this clone. This chain links TRBV4-2 with TRBJ2-5, with 11 positions matching TRBD2. The CDR3 totals 16 residues. The germline gives CDR1 LGHNA, CDR2 YNFKEQ. J lost 0 bases, V lost 5 bases, and 5 bases had no gene match. The DNA for the CDR3 is TGTGCCAGCAGCTTGGAGGGACTAGCGGACCAAGAGACCCAGTACTTC. Amino acids: CASSLEGLADQETQYF.

Written as DNA, the CDR3 is TGTGCCAGTAACCGACGGGGGGTCCGATCGAGTCAGCCCCAGCATTTT. Protein product: CASNRRGVRSSQPQHF. The genes are TRBV19 and TRBJ1-5, with D perhaps matching TRBD1 (5 bases). V was trimmed by 7 bases and J by 6 bases, leaving 22 bases between them. Germline lookup yields CDR1 LNHDA and CDR2 SQIVND (reference sequence). There are 16 residues in the CDR3. The full variable domain, with the rest looked up from reference TRBV19 and TRBJ1-5, is DGGITQSPKYLFRKEGQNVTLSCEQNLNHDAMYWYRQDPGQGLRLIYYSQIVNDFQKGDIAEGYSVSREKKESFPLTVTSAQKNPTAFYLCASNRRGVRSSQPQHFGDGTRLSIL.

The V gene is TRBV4-1, the J gene TRBJ2-5; TRBD2 matches 10 bases. The CDR3 totals 16 residues. Germline CDR1 and CDR2: MGHRA and YSYEKL. J lost 5 bases, V lost 4 bases, and 10 bases had no gene match. The DNA for the CDR3 is TGCGCCAGCAGCCCAATTCTAGCGGGAGTTAAGGAGACCCAGTACTTC. Its translation: CASSPILAGVKETQYF.

The rearrangement links TRBV6-1 to TRBJ2-5; no clear D gene. CDR1 MNHNS and CDR2 SASEGT come from the germline V gene. Trimming removed 5 bases at V and 3 bases at J, with 10 bases between. The CDR3 runs to 13 residues. CDR3 amino acids: CASSISLEETQYF. The CDR3 DNA follows: TGTGCCAGCAGTATTAGTCTAGAAGAGACCCAGTACTTC.

The chain combines TRBV7-8 with TRBJ1-4, with D hard to call. This CDR3 has 15 amino acids. V was trimmed by 5 bases and J by 8 bases, leaving 18 bases between them. The germline V gene encodes CDR1 SGHVS and CDR2 FQNEAQ. This chain's CDR3 is CASSLIFPSEEKLFF. For the CDR3, the DNA is TGTGCCAGCAGCCTAATATTTCCGTCCGAGGAAAAACTGTTTTTT.

This chain connects TRBV6-1 to TRBJ1-6; no clear D gene. The CDR3 is 13 amino acids. Trimming removed 6 bases at V and 1 base at J, with 4 bases between. Germline values: CDR1 MNHNS, CDR2 SASEGT. The DNA for the CDR3 is TGTGCCAGCAGAAGGTCCTATAATTCACCCCTCCACTTT. This gives the protein CASRRSYNSPLHF.

This rearrangement joins TRBV6-1 to TRBJ2-1, with D possibly matching TRBD1 (5 bases). Trimming cost V 6 bases and J 12 bases, with 18 bases left between them. The CDR3 has 13 residues. Germline V gene lookup returns CDR1 MNHNS and CDR2 SASEGT. The CDR3 region is CASRPQGGLRQFF. CDR3 coding DNA: TGTGCCAGCAGGCCTCAGGGTGGTCTTAGGCAGTTCTTC.

The chain is built from TRBV6-5 and TRBJ1-5, with D unresolved. Germline V CDR1 and CDR2: MNHEY, SVGAGI. CDR3 length equals 13 residues. V was cut by 5 bases and J by 9 bases, with 14 bases left in between. CDR3 sequence (DNA): TGTGCCAGCAGTGAAAGTAGACGTTCGCCCCAGCATTTT. Encoded protein: CASSESRRSPQHF.

V is TRBV30 and J is TRBJ2-7; D tentatively fits TRBD1 or TRBD2 (5 bases each). The ends were cut back, 0 bases at V and 1 base at J, with 13 bases in the middle. Germline V gives CDR1 GTSNPN, CDR2 SVGIG (reference sequence). The CDR3 is 15 amino acids. CDR3 nucleotide sequence: TGTGCCTGGAGTGTACCACCCGGGGCATCCTACGAGCAGTACTTC. This translates into CAWSVPPGASYEQYF.

This chain joins TRBV2 and TRBJ2-5, with D perhaps matching TRBD2 (6 bases). This CDR3 is 13 amino acids long. Germline V gene lookup returns CDR1 SNHLY and CDR2 FYNNEI. V shed 4 bases and J shed 8 bases, with 14 bases lying between them. CDR3 sequence (DNA): TGTGCCAGCAGTGCCCCGGTGGGGGGTACCCAGTACTTC. This codes for CASSAPVGGTQYF.

The chain links TRBV5-6 to TRBJ1-1, with D possibly TRBD1 on 5 matching bases. Germline values: CDR1 SGHDT, CDR2 YYEEEE. The V gene lost 4 bases and the J gene lost 5 bases, with 12 bases spanning the gap. This CDR3 region has 13 residues. For the CDR3, the DNA is TGTGCCAGCAGCCGCCCGGGACTAACTGAAGCTTTCTTT. Its protein product is CASSRPGLTEAFF.

This chain uses TRBV2 with TRBJ1-5; D is uncertain. V dropped 3 bases and J dropped 1 base, with 7 bases sitting between them. There are 14 residues in the CDR3. Germline assignment: CDR1 SNHLY and CDR2 FYNNEI. The CDR3 nucleotides read TGTGCCAGCAGTGATGGTCGGAGCAATCAGCCCCAGCATTTT. Its protein product is CASSDGRSNQPQHF.

This chain uses TRBV11-2 with TRBJ2-1; D gene uncertain. Germline V gene data show CDR1 as SGHAT and CDR2 as FQNNGV. The CDR3 spans 14 residues. V was pared by 5 bases and J by 4 bases, with 12 bases between. The CDR3 DNA sequence: TGTGCCAGCAGCCTCCAGACCCCGTACAATGAGCAGTTCTTC. Translated, it gives CASSLQTPYNEQFF. Together with reference TRBV11-2 and TRBJ2-1, the CDR3 gives the full variable domain: EAGVAQSPRYKIIEKRQSVAFWCNPISGHATLYWYQQILGQGPKLLIQFQNNGVVDDSQLPKDRFSAERLKGVDSTLKIQPAKLEDSAVYLCASSLQTPYNEQFFGPGTRLTVL.

This sequence joins TRBV11-3 and TRBJ1-2; TRBD1 agrees at 7 bases. The CDR3 loop spans 15 amino acids. The V and J ends lost 5 bases and 0 bases, in that order; junction bases with no gene match: 6. Per the germline V gene, CDR1 is SGHNT and CDR2 is YENEEA. The CDR3 loop reads CASSPQGGTNYGYTF. CDR3 DNA: TGTGCCAGCAGCCCTCAGGGGGGAACTAACTATGGCTACACCTTC.

The V and J genes are TRBV28 and TRBJ2-7, with TRBD1 as a possible D gene (5 bases). The germline V gene encodes CDR1 MDHEN and CDR2 SYDVKM. This CDR3 has 15 residues. Trimming pared 3 bases from V and 5 bases from J, leaving 17 bases between. The CDR3 protein is CASSFQGRLTNEQYF. For the CDR3, the DNA is TGTGCCAGCAGTTTCCAGGGAAGGTTAACGAACGAGCAGTACTTC.

The CDR3 nucleotides are TGCAGTGCTGACCCTGACAATGAGCAGTTCTTC. Its protein product is CSADPDNEQFF. V usage is TRBV20-1 and J usage is TRBJ2-1; D is uncertain. The CDR3 totals 11 residues. Trimming left V 5 bases short and J 5 bases short, with 7 bases between. Per germline, CDR1 DFQATT and CDR2 SNEGSKA (reference sequence).